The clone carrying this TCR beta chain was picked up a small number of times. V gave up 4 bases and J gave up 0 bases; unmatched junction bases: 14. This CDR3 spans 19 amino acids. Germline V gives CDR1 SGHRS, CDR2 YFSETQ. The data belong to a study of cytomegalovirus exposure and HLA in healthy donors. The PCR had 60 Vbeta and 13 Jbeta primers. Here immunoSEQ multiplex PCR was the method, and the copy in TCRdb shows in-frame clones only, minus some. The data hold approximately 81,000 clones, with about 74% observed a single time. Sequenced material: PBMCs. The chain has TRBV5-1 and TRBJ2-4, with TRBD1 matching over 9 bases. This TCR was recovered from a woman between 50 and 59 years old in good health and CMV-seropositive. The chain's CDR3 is CASSHSPGTGILAKNIQYF. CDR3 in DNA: TGCGCCAGCAGCCATAGTCCCGGGACAGGGATCCTAGCCAAAAACATTCAGTACTTC.